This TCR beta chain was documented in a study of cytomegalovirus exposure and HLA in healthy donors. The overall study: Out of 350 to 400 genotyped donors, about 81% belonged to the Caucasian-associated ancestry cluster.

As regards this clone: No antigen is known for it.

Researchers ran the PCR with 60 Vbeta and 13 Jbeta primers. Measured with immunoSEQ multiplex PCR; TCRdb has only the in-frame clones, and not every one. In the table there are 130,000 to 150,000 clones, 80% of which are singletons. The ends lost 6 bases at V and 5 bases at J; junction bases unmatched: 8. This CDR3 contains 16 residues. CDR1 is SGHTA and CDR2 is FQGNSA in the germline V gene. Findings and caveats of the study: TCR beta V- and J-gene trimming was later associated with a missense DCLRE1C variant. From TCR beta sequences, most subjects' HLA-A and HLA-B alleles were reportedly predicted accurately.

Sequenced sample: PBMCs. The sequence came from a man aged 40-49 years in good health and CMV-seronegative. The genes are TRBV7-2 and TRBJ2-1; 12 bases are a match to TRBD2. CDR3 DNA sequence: TGTGCCAGCAGTTCTCCTAGCGGGGGGGCAAACAATGAGCAGTTCTTC. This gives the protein CASSSPSGGANNEQFF.